The entry below gives a single T cell receptor (beta chain) sequence along with its context. This sample is part of a study of cytomegalovirus exposure and HLA in healthy donors. Per the germline V gene, CDR1 is LNHDA and CDR2 is SQIVND (reference sequence). This CDR3 is 13 amino acids long. The V end lost 3 bases, the J end lost 1 base, and 6 bases lay between the germline ends. PCR used 60 Vbeta primers and 13 Jbeta primers. Repertoires were generated with immunoSEQ multiplex PCR, while TCRdb's copy carries only in-frame clones and drops some. Listed are about 200,000 clones; around 0.74% falls within the top ten.

The chain recombines TRBV19 with TRBJ1-1; D not certain. The TCR sequence derives from a boy aged 5 to 17 in good health and CMV-seronegative. The material sequenced was PBMCs. DNA of the CDR3: TGTGCCAGTAGTATTGAGGGGAACACTGAAGCTTTCTTT. Its translation is CASSIEGNTEAFF.